The source of this T cell receptor beta chain is a study of beta chain features in type 1 diabetes. Looking at the study overall: Age and gender were similar between patients and healthy donors, as were cell yields.

All of the isolated RNA was reverse transcribed, so expressed TCRB transcripts were sequenced. The protocol was immunoSEQ multiplex PCR, while the TCRdb copy is restricted to in-frame clones and leaves out a portion. The sample contains 280,000 or so clones, roughly 15% of which appear only once. Cell sorting via CD45RO/CCR7/CD25/CD127/CD95/CD27 was performed to obtain CD4+ naive, central memory, regulatory and stem cell-like memory cells. With 5 bases removed from V and 5 bases from J, the gap between germline ends came to 9 bases. This CDR3 region has 12 residues. Germline V lookup: CDR1 MDHEN, CDR2 SYDVKM. To note about this clone: Its antigen is undetermined.

Study-wide points: In all four CD4+ subsets, TCRB CDR3 length was significantly, moderately reduced in type 1 diabetes. The study found fewer insertions and more deletions at VDJ junctions in type 1 diabetes patients. Any PCR bias toward short templates would affect both groups alike.

V gene TRBV28 combines with J gene TRBJ2-5; D uncertain. The sequenced material came from naive CD4+ T cells from blood. The receptor was isolated from a man aged 18 to 29 with type 1 diabetes. The CDR3 here is CASSIYRETQYF. The CDR3 coding sequence is TGTGCCAGCAGTATTTATCGGGAGACCCAGTACTTC.